This paragraph reports one T cell receptor (beta chain). The data belong to a study of blood T cell repertoires in COVID-19. The table came from immunoSEQ multiplex PCR; TCRdb's copy has only in-frame clones and leaves some out. The sample includes about 240,000 clones, 83% of them seen just once. The CDR3 is 19 amino acids. After removal of 4 bases from V and 0 bases from J, the junction contained 10 bases not matched to a gene. Germline loops: CDR1 LGHNA, CDR2 YNFKEQ. The source material was peripheral blood. This TCR came from a human donor in a cohort sampled during active COVID-19. The J gene is TRBJ2-2, the V gene TRBV4-2; the match to TRBD2 covers 11 bases. DNA of the CDR3: TGTGCCAGCAGCCTGGAGGGTAGCGGGGGGGCCGCGAACACCGGGGAGCTGTTTTTT. The encoded protein is CASSLEGSGGAANTGELFF.